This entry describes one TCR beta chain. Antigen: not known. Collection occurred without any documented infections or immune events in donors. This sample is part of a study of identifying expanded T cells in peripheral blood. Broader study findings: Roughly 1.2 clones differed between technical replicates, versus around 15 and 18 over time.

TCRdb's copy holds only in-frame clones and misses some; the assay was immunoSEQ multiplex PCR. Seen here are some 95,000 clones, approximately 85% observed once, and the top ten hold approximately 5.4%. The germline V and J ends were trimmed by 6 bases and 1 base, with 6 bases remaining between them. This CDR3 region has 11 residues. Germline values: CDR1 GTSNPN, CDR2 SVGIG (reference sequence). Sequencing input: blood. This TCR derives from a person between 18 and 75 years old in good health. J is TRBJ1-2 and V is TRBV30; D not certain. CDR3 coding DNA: TGTGCCTGCACACTTAACTATGGCTACACCTTC. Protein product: CACTLNYGYTF.